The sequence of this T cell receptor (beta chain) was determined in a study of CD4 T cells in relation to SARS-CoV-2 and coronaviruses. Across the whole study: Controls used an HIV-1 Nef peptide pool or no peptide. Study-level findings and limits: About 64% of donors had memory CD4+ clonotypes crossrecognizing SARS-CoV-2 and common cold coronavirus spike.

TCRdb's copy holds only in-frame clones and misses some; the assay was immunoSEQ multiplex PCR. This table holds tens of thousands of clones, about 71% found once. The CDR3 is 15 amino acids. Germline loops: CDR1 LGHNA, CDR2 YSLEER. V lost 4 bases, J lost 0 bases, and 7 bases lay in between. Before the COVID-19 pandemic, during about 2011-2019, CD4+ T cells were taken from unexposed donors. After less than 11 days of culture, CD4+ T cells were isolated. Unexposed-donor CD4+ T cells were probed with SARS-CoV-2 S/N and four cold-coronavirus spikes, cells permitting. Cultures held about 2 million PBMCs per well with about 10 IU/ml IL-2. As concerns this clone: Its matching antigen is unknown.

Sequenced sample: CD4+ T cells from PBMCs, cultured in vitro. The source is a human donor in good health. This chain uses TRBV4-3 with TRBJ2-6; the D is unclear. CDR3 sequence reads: CASSPSHSGANVLTF. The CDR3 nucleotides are TGCGCCAGCAGCCCCAGCCACTCTGGGGCCAACGTCCTGACTTTC.